The T cell receptor (beta chain) described here comes from a study of CXCR3-negative and CXCR3-positive naive CD8 T cells. Study-level results: After cryopreservation, CXCR3 expression dropped partially; most assays used fresh PBMCs. Hydrophobicity of TRB CDR3s was greater in CXCR3-positive naive cells than in CXCR3-negative naive cells.

Germline assignment: CDR1 LGHNA and CDR2 YSLEER. This CDR3 comprises 16 residues. UMI-labeled 5' RACE yielded the TRB cDNA libraries. After re-calling the 5' RACE reads, TCRdb lists one entry per CDR3 protein, DNA absent. In all, the sample yields around 140,000 distinct CDR3 sequences. With regard to this clonotype: The antigen is unknown.

The rearrangement joins TRBV4-3 to TRBJ2-3; TCRdb's D call of TRBD2 is untestable without DNA. Sequencing was performed on naive CXCR3+ CD8+ T cells from blood. Noted subset: CD45RO-CCR7+CD27+CD95- naive CD8+ T cells expressing CXCR3 (TNR3+). The sequence was obtained from a human donor in good health. Some clones in this sample may be carry-over from other donors' samples. CDR3 loop: CASSQELAGVTDTQYF.